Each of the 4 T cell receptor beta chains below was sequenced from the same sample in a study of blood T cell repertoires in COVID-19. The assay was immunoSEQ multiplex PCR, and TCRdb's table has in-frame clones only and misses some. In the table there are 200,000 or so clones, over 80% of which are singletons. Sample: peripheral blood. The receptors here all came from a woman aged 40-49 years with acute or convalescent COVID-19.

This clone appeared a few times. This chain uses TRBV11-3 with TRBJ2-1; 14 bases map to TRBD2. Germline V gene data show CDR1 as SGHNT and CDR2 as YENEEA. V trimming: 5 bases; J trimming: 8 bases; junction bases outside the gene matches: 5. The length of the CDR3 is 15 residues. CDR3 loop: CASSHSGLAGDEQFF. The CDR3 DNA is TGTGCCAGCAGCCATTCGGGACTAGCGGGGGATGAGCAGTTCTTC.

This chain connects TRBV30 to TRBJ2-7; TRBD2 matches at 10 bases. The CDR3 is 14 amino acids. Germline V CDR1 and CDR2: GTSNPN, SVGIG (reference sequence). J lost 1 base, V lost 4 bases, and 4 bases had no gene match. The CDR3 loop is CAWTIAGGSYEQYF. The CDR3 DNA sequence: TGTGCCTGGACCATAGCGGGAGGTTCCTACGAGCAGTACTTC. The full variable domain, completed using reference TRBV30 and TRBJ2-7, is SQTIHQWPATLVQPVGSPLSLECTVEGTSNPNLYWYRQAAGRGLQLLFYSVGIGQISSEVPQNLSASRPQDRQFILSSKKLLLSDSGFYLCAWTIAGGSYEQYFGPGTRLTVT.

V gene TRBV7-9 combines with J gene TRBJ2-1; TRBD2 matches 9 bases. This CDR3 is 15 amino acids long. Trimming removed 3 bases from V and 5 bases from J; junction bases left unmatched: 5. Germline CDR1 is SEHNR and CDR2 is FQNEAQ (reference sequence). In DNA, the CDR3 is TGTGCCAGCAGCTTCGTTACTAGCGGGCACAATGAGCAGTTCTTC. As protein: CASSFVTSGHNEQFF.

Written as DNA, the CDR3 is TGTGCCAGCAGTGAACCTGTCTCCGAGCAGTTCTTC. Translating gives CASSEPVSEQFF. This chain joins TRBV6-1 and TRBJ2-1, with D unclear. There are 12 residues in the CDR3. The germline gives CDR1 MNHNS, CDR2 SASEGT. The germline V and J ends were trimmed by 2 bases and 10 bases, with 9 bases remaining between them.